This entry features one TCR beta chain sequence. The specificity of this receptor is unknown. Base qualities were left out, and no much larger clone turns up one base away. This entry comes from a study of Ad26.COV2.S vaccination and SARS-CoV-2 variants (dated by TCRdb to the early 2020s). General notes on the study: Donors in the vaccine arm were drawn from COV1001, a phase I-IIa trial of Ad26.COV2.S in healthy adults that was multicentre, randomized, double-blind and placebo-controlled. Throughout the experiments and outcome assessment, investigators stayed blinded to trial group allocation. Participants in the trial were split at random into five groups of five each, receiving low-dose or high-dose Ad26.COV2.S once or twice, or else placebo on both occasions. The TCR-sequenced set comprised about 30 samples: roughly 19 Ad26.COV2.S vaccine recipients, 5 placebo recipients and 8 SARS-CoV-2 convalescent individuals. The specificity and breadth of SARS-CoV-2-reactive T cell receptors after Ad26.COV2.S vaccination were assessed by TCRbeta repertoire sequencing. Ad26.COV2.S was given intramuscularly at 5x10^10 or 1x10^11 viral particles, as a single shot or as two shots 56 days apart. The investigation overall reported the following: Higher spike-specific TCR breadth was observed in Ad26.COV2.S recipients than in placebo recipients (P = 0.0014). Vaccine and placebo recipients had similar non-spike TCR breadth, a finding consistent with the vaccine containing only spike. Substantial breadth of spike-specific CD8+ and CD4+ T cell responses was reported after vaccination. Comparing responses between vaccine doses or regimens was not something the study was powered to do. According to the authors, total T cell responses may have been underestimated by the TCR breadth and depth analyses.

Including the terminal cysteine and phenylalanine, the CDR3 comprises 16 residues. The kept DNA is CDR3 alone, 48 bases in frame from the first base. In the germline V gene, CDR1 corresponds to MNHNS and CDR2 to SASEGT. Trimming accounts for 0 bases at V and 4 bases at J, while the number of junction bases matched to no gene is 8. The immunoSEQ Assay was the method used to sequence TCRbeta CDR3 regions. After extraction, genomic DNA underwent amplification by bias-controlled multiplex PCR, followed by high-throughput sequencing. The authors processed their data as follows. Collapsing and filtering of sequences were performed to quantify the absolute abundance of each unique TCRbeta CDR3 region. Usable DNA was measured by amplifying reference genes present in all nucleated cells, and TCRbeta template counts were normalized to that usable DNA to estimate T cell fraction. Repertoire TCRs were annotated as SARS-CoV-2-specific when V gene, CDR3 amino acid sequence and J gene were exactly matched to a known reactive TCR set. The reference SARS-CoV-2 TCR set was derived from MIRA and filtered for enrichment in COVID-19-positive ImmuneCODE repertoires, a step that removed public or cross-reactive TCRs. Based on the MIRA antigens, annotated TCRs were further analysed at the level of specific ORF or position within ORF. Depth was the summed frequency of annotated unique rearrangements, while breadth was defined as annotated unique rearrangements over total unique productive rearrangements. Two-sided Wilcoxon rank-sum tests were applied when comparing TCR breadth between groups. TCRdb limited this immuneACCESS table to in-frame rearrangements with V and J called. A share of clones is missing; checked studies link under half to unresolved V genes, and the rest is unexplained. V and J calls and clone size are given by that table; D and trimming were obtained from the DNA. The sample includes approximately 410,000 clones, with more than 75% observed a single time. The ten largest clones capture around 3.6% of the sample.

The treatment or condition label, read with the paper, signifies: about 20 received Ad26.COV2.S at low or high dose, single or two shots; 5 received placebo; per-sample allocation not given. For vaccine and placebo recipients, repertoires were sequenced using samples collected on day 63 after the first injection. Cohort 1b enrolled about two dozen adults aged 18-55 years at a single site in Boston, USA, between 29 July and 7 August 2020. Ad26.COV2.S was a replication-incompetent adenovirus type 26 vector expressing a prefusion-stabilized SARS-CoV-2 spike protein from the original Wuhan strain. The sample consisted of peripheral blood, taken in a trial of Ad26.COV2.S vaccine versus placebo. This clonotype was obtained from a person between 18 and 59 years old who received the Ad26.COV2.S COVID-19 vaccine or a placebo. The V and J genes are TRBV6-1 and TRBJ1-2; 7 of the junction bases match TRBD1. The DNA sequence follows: TGTGCCAGCAGTGAAGCGCTCGGACAGGCTATCTATGGCTACACCTTC. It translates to CASSEALGQAIYGYTF.